This T cell receptor beta chain appears in the sequencing data of a study of cytomegalovirus exposure and HLA in healthy donors. In the study overall: The early release's HLA-typed donors yielded some 85 million unique TCRs.

PCR used 60 Vbeta primers and 13 Jbeta primers. Generated by immunoSEQ multiplex PCR, the TCRdb table keeps only in-frame clones and is missing some. This sample yields some 170,000 clones, of which about 77% are seen a single time; approximately 2.9% belongs to the top ten. Germline CDR1 SNHLY, CDR2 FYNNEI. CDR3 length: 12 residues. The V end lost 8 bases, the J end lost 6 bases, and 13 bases lay between the germline ends. This sequence was found in a female donor in good health and CMV-seronegative. The specimen sequenced was PBMCs. The chain is built from TRBV2 and TRBJ2-5; no definite D call. DNA for the CDR3: TGTGCCAGCTCCCTAGTCATAAAGACCCAGTACTTC. Translated: CASSLVIKTQYF.